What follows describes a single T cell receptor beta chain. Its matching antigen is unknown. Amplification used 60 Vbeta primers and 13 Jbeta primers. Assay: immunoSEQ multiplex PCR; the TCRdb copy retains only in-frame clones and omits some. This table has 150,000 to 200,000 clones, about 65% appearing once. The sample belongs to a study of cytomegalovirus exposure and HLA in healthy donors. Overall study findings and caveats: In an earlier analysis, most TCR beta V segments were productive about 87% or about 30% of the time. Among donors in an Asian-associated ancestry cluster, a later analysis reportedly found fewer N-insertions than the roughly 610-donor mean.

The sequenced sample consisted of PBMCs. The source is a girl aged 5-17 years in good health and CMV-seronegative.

The CDR3 protein is CASTIAGGAGAQYF. DNA for the CDR3: TGTGCCAGCACCATAGCGGGGGGGGCGGGGGCGCAGTACTTC. The rearrangement uses TRBV7-2 and TRBJ2-7; 11 positions agree with TRBD2. The CDR3 has 14 amino acids. The germline CDR1 and CDR2 sequences are SGHTA and FQGNSA. The V and J ends lost 7 bases and 9 bases, in that order; junction bases with no gene match: 11.